The 32 T cell receptor beta chains below all came from one sample that was sequenced in a study of shared clonotypes between healthy human individuals (dated by TCRdb to the early 2020s). The library came from the immunoSEQ multiplex PCR assay. In its TCRdb copy, this immuneACCESS table keeps in-frame sequences only and misses some clones. Where compared with another copy, unresolved V genes explain less than half of these, and the others have no known cause. The sample records around 2.1 million clones, approximately 96% of which are singletons. The ten top clones hold 0.1% to 0.15% of the sample. The sample comprised naive CD4+ T cells sorted from blood. The cell subset or site tag for this specimen amounts to: CD45RA+ positively selected. These receptors all stem from a man between 18 and 35 years old in good health.

The rearrangement uses TRBV7-2 and TRBJ2-3; 8 nucleotides match TRBD2. In germline, CDR1 is SGHTA, CDR2 FQGNSA. V gave up 4 bases and J gave up 4 bases; unmatched junction bases: 16. This CDR3 is built from 18 residues. The CDR3 nucleotides read TGTGCCAGCAGCTCAGTATGGAGCGGGAGTTCTGGGGCAGATACGCAGTATTTT. Translation gives CASSSVWSGSSGADTQYF.

Comment on this clone: Other DNA sequences in this sample translate to the same CDR3. V is TRBV5-1 and J is TRBJ2-3; D might be TRBD1 (6 bases). The germline V gene has CDR1 SGHRS and CDR2 YFSETQ. This CDR3 is 15 amino acids long. Trimming left V 2 bases short and J 0 bases short, with 10 bases between. The CDR3 spells CASSLGQTSTDTQYF. CDR3 DNA: TGCGCCAGCAGCTTAGGACAGACTAGCACAGATACGCAGTATTTT.

The chain carries TRBV15 and TRBJ1-5; no clear D. CDR3 length equals 14 residues. The V gene's germline CDR1 is LNHNV and CDR2 YYDKDF (reference sequence). V gave up 5 bases and J gave up 0 bases, with 8 bases separating them. This CDR3 is CATSEQYSNQPQHF. The CDR3 DNA is TGTGCCACCAGCGAGCAGTATAGCAATCAGCCCCAGCATTTT.

This clone has only one observation. The rearrangement joins TRBV28 to TRBJ2-2, with TRBD1 identical over 7 bases. In germline, CDR1 is MDHEN, CDR2 SYDVKM. The ends lost 6 bases at V and 7 bases at J; junction bases unmatched: 8. This CDR3 has 14 amino acids. The CDR3 nucleotides are TGTGCCAGCAGCCGGGTCGGGGACAGCGGGGAGCTGTTTTTT. Translation gives CASSRVGDSGELFF. Full variable domain (outside the CDR3, taken from reference TRBV28 and TRBJ2-2): DVKVTQSSRYLVKRTGEKVFLECVQDMDHENMFWYRQDPGLGLRLIYFSYDVKMKEKGDIPEGYSVSREKKERFSLILESASTNQTSMYLCASSRVGDSGELFFGEGSRLTVL.

The chain is built from TRBV27 and TRBJ1-6, with D perhaps TRBD1 (6 bases). In germline, CDR1 is MNHEY, CDR2 SMNVEV (reference sequence). The CDR3 contains 16 residues. V was pared by 5 bases and J by 7 bases, with 18 bases between. CDR3 DNA sequence: TGTGCCAGCAGTCCGGACAGAAGAGTAGAGAATTCACCCCTCCACTTT. Translated, it gives CASSPDRRVENSPLHF.

This chain joins TRBV2 and TRBJ1-5; tentatively, D is TRBD1 (5 bases). Trimming took 4 bases from V and 1 from J, leaving 17 bases between them. This CDR3 is built from 17 residues. Germline V gives CDR1 SNHLY, CDR2 FYNNEI. DNA for the CDR3: TGTGCCAGCAGTGGGCGGCAGGGAGGGAGGAGCAATCAGCCCCAGCATTTT. Its translation is CASSGRQGGRSNQPQHF.

This clone has just one count. Other DNA sequences in this sample translate to the same CDR3. This chain links TRBV10-3 with TRBJ1-1; D is uncertain. Trimming stripped 5 bases from V and 2 bases from J, with 3 bases between. Germline CDR1 ENHRY, CDR2 SYGVKD. There are 11 residues in the CDR3. The CDR3 nucleotides read TGTGCCATCAGTCAAAACACTGAAGCTTTCTTT. It specifies CAISQNTEAFF.

This clone occurred a few times. The chain is built from TRBV28 and TRBJ1-2; tentative D call: TRBD1 (6 bases). Germline CDR1 MDHEN, CDR2 SYDVKM. The CDR3 runs 15 residues. V was shortened by 3 bases and J by 5 bases, with 16 bases between the two germline ends. CDR3 sequence reads: CASSLYRGQGYGYTF. CDR3 nucleotide sequence: TGTGCCAGCAGTTTGTATCGGGGGCAAGGTTATGGCTACACCTTC.

The chain couples TRBV11-3 to TRBJ1-5; the D gene is possibly TRBD1 (6 bases). Trimming stripped 0 bases from V and 0 bases from J, with 21 bases between. CDR3 length: 20 residues. The germline CDR1 and CDR2 sequences are SGHNT and YENEEA. The CDR3 region is CASSLDRCDRSIYSNQPQHF. The CDR3 nucleotides read TGTGCCAGCAGCTTAGATAGGTGCGACAGGAGTATATATAGCAATCAGCCCCAGCATTTT.

This clone occurred once. The same CDR3 also results from other DNA sequences found in this sample. J is TRBJ2-5 and V is TRBV6-5, with D tentatively TRBD1 (5 bases). The V end was cut by 2 bases, the J end by 4 bases, with 11 bases between. Per the germline V gene, CDR1 is MNHEY and CDR2 is SVGAGI. This CDR3 region has 14 residues. The CDR3 protein is CASSYGAGGETQYF. The CDR3 bases are TGTGCCAGCAGTTACGGGGCAGGCGGAGAGACCCAGTACTTC.

The rearrangement joins TRBV5-1 to TRBJ2-2, with 9 bases that match TRBD2. CDR1 and CDR2 (germline): SGHRS, YFSETQ. The CDR3 is made up of 15 amino acids. The J segment lost 5 bases and the V segment lost 0 bases, leaving 2 bases of the junction unmatched. CDR3 nucleotides: TGCGCCAGCAGCTTGGCGGCGGGAGGGACCGGGGAGCTGTTTTTT. It is translated as CASSLAAGGTGELFF. The entire variable domain, with the rest obtained from reference TRBV5-1 and TRBJ2-2, is as follows: KAGVTQTPRYLIKTRGQQVTLSCSPISGHRSVSWYQQTPGQGLQFLFEYFSETQRNKGNFPGRFSGRQFSNSRSEMNVSTLELGDSALYLCASSLAAGGTGELFFGEGSRLTVL.

J is TRBJ1-2 and V is TRBV4-1; no clear D gene. The length of the CDR3 is 17 residues. The germline V and J ends were trimmed by 0 bases and 4 bases, with 18 bases remaining between them. Germline assignment: CDR1 MGHRA and CDR2 YSYEKL. This chain's CDR3 is CASSQDRPHGQFYGYTF. Here the CDR3 DNA reads TGCGCCAGCAGCCAAGACCGTCCCCATGGCCAATTCTATGGCTACACCTTC.

The genes are TRBV7-9 and TRBJ2-3, with 8 bases identical to TRBD2. J gave up 5 bases and V 3 bases, and 7 bases lay outside the gene matches. Germline CDR1 reads SEHNR; CDR2 reads FQNEAQ (reference sequence). CDR3 length: 15 residues. The CDR3 DNA is TGTGCCAGCAGCTTTACTAGCGGAGAGCAAGATACGCAGTATTTT. This sequence encodes CASSFTSGEQDTQYF.

This clone showed up just a few times. This chain uses TRBV30 with TRBJ2-1; TRBD1 matches at 8 bases. Trimming took 1 base from V and 0 from J; bases not matched to a gene: 8. The germline gives CDR1 GTSNPN, CDR2 SVGIG (reference sequence). The CDR3 runs 17 residues. The CDR3 DNA reads TGTGCCTGGAGTGGAGGGACAGGCGACAGCTCCTACAATGAGCAGTTCTTC. Protein sequence: CAWSGGTGDSSYNEQFF.

This chain links TRBV28 with TRBJ2-3; D may match TRBD1 or TRBD2 (5 bases each). The CDR3 runs 13 residues. The V end was cut by 11 bases, the J end by 2 bases, with 14 bases between. Germline CDR1 is MDHEN and CDR2 is SYDVKM. The CDR3 here is CAGQRDVTDTQYF. CDR3 nucleotide sequence: TGTGCCGGACAAAGGGACGTCACAGATACGCAGTATTTT.

The rearrangement links TRBV7-6 to TRBJ2-2; 8 nucleotides agree with TRBD2. The CDR3 totals 16 residues. Trimming removed 6 bases from V and 5 bases from J; junction bases left unmatched: 11. The germline V gene has CDR1 SGHVS and CDR2 FNYEAQ. This CDR3 is CASRQTGTSVTGELFF. Written as DNA, the CDR3 is TGTGCCAGCAGACAAACCGGGACTAGTGTTACCGGGGAGCTGTTTTTT.

This chain links TRBV6-6 with TRBJ1-1; 9 bases are a match to TRBD1. V lost 7 bases, J lost 11 bases, and 5 bases stayed unmatched. CDR1 is MNHNY, CDR2 SVGAGI, per germline (reference sequence). CDR3 length equals 11 residues. CDR3 residues: CASTDRGEAFF. The CDR3 DNA sequence: TGTGCCAGCACGGACAGGGGTGAGGCTTTCTTT.

This chain uses TRBV5-6 with TRBJ2-7; tentative D call: TRBD2 (5 bases). CDR1 SGHDT and CDR2 YYEEEE come from the germline V gene. V lost 1 base and J lost 3, with 14 bases in between. The CDR3 totals 15 residues. The chain's CDR3 is CASSLFMSGSYEQYF. Written as DNA, the CDR3 is TGTGCCAGCAGCTTGTTCATGAGCGGCAGCTACGAGCAGTACTTC.

This chain links TRBV5-4 with TRBJ2-7; 12 positions agree with TRBD1. Trimming at V came to 2 bases and at J to 4 bases, leaving 4 bases not matched to a gene. There are 15 residues in the CDR3. In germline, CDR1 is SGHNT, CDR2 YYREEE (reference sequence). The CDR3 DNA reads as TGTGCCAGCAGCTTAGGGACAGGGGGCCCGTACGAGCAGTACTTC. It encodes CASSLGTGGPYEQYF.

With regard to this clone: The sample holds other DNA sequences that translate to the same CDR3. The chain uses TRBV11-3 and TRBJ1-1; D is unresolved. The CDR3 loop spans 13 amino acids. Deletions cut 5 bases from V and 1 base from J, with 8 bases between. Germline CDR1 SGHNT, CDR2 YENEEA. CDR3 DNA: TGTGCCAGCAGCCTGGGAGGGAACACTGAAGCTTTCTTT. Amino acids: CASSLGGNTEAFF.

The rearrangement uses TRBV10-3 and TRBJ2-3; no firm D call. The CDR3 runs to 12 residues. Germline-derived CDR1 and CDR2 are ENHRY and SYGVKD. V dropped 10 bases and J dropped 3 bases, with 11 bases sitting between them. CDR3 bases: TGTGCCACCAAGGGTGATACAGATACGCAGTATTTT. Translated, it gives CATKGDTDTQYF.

The J gene is TRBJ2-7, the V gene TRBV7-3; D might be TRBD1 (5 bases). CDR1 and CDR2 (germline): SGHTA, FQGTGA. V was trimmed by 5 bases and J by 4 bases, leaving 12 bases between them. The CDR3 is 13 residues long. CDR3 nucleotides: TGTGCCAGCAGCCCAAGGGGCTCGTACGAGCAGTACTTC. Protein: CASSPRGSYEQYF.

CDR3: CASSPGNSNQPQHF. The CDR3 DNA reads as TGTGCCAGCAGTCCAGGGAATAGCAATCAGCCCCAGCATTTT. The chain links TRBV2 to TRBJ1-5; D may be TRBD1 (5 bases). The CDR3 loop spans 14 amino acids. V lost 5 bases and J lost 0, with 8 bases in between. Germline loops: CDR1 SNHLY, CDR2 FYNNEI.

This chain joins TRBV6-4 and TRBJ2-1; TRBD1 is a possible D gene (6 bases). The CDR3 has 16 residues. Trimming left V 3 bases short and J 0 bases short, with 12 bases between. Germline CDR1 is MRHNA and CDR2 is SNTAGT. CDR3 nucleotides: TGTGCCAGCAGTGAAGGACAGAGGAGCTCCTACAATGAGCAGTTCTTC. This translates into CASSEGQRSSYNEQFF.

Details on this clone: Other DNA sequences in this sample translate to the same CDR3. The rearrangement links TRBV27 to TRBJ2-3; D is unresolved. The CDR3 is 11 amino acids. Germline V gene lookup returns CDR1 MNHEY and CDR2 SMNVEV (reference sequence). The V end was cut by 3 bases, the J end by 7 bases, with 5 bases between. CDR3 sequence reads: CASSLGNTQYF. The CDR3 DNA sequence: TGTGCCAGCAGTTTGGGGAATACGCAGTATTTT.

This chain uses TRBV7-2 with TRBJ1-4, with TRBD1 identical over 10 bases. CDR3 length equals 15 residues. Per germline, CDR1 SGHTA and CDR2 FQGNSA. V gave up 3 bases and J gave up 7 bases; unmatched junction bases: 5. CDR3: CASSFRTGGGEKLFF. Written as DNA, the CDR3 is TGTGCCAGCAGCTTCCGGACAGGGGGAGGTGAAAAACTGTTTTTT.

The chain employs TRBV6-5 and TRBJ2-1; D might be TRBD1 (6 bases). CDR1 and CDR2 from the germline V gene are MNHEY and SVGAGI. This CDR3 region has 13 residues. V lost 6 bases and J lost 4, with 10 bases in between. In DNA form, the CDR3 reads TGTGCCAGCAGGAGGGACAAATACAATGAGCAGTTCTTC. Translated, it gives CASRRDKYNEQFF.

V usage is TRBV9 and J usage is TRBJ1-1, with 10 bases identical to TRBD1. Germline V gives CDR1 SGDLS, CDR2 YYNGEE. The CDR3 runs 15 residues. Trimming removed 3 bases from V and 4 bases from J; junction bases left unmatched: 6. The CDR3, as DNA: TGTGCCAGCAGCGAGGGACAGGGGCGGACCACTGAAGCTTTCTTT. It codes for CASSEGQGRTTEAFF.

The V and J genes are TRBV13 and TRBJ1-2; D remains ambiguous. The V end lost 3 bases, the J end lost 5 bases, and 16 bases lay between the germline ends. Germline CDR1 PRHDT, CDR2 FYEKMQ (reference sequence). This CDR3 has 15 residues. The CDR3 DNA is TGTGCCAGCAGCTTTGGTTACGGTAGAGATTATGGCTACACCTTC. As protein: CASSFGYGRDYGYTF.

This chain uses TRBV29-1 with TRBJ1-2; the D gene is possibly TRBD1 (5 bases). The CDR3 runs to 13 residues. Germline CDR1 reads SQVTM; CDR2 reads ANQGSEA. V was shortened by 6 bases and J by 3 bases, with 14 bases between the two germline ends. The CDR3 DNA reads TGCAGCGTCGCCGAAACGACAGACTATGGCTACACCTTC. Translation gives CSVAETTDYGYTF. Looking up the rest from reference TRBV29-1 and TRBJ1-2 gives the full variable domain: SAVISQKPSRDICQRGTSLTIQCQVDSQVTMMFWYRQQPGQSLTLIATANQGSEATYESGFVIDKFPISRPNLTFSTLTVSNMSPEDSSIYLCSVAETTDYGYTFGSGTRLTVV.

The V call is TRBV7-9, the J call TRBJ1-4; perhaps TRBD1 as D (6 bases). There are 15 residues in the CDR3. Germline lookup yields CDR1 SEHNR and CDR2 FQNEAQ (reference sequence). V was pared by 3 bases and J by 4 bases, with 12 bases between. This CDR3 reads CASSLDGGYNEKLFF. The CDR3 DNA sequence: TGTGCCAGCAGCTTGGACGGGGGCTATAATGAAAAACTGTTTTTT.

The sample holds one count of this clone. The J gene is TRBJ2-1, the V gene TRBV6-1; 12 bases are a match to TRBD2. CDR3 length: 14 amino acids. Germline CDR1 reads MNHNS; CDR2 reads SASEGT. V shed 10 bases, J shed 8 bases, and the junction held 9 bases outside the gene matches. DNA of the CDR3: TGTGCCACGCTGCTAGCGGGAGGGCCGTATGAGCAGTTCTTC. It yields the protein CATLLAGGPYEQFF.